This T cell receptor (beta chain) appears in the sequencing data of a study of PD-1 blockade in classical Hodgkin lymphoma. After autologous stem cell transplantation all patients relapsed, and prior brentuximab vedotin exposure differed between cohorts. TCRdb's table, derived via immunoSEQ multiplex PCR, lists solely in-frame clones and lacks some. The sample has approximately 99,000 clones, approximately 90% seen once. CDR1 and CDR2 from the germline V gene are LNHDA and SQIVND (reference sequence). The CDR3 has 14 residues. Trimming pared 1 base from V and 3 bases from J, leaving 10 bases between. Findings of the study overall: Baseline diversity resembling that of newly diagnosed patients was seen in complete responders. Possibly reflecting disease activity or prior therapy, repertoire differences have causes that remain undefined. Healthy donors reportedly exceeded newly diagnosed patients in baseline TCR diversity.

Comments on this clone: What it recognizes is unknown.

This chain uses TRBV19 with TRBJ2-7; D perhaps matches TRBD1 (5 bases). This receptor was obtained from a human donor with classical Hodgkin lymphoma. This sample comprised peripheral blood mononuclear cells (PBMCs), obtained before the second cycle of nivolumab. DNA for the CDR3: TGTGCCAGTAGTATAGCTGCAGGGAACTACGAGCAGTACTTC. Amino acids: CASSIAAGNYEQYF.